This T cell receptor beta chain is from a study of long-term antiretroviral therapy in people with HIV. Study-level results: Clones showing expansion before ART dominated the repertoire at all time points. On ART adherence, viral resistance or therapy changes, no data were available.

On this clone: Its antigen remains unknown.

Specimens carried about 0.85-10 million cryopreserved PBMC before DNA extraction. Survey-level immunoSEQ v3.0 assays were run. The repertoire was sequenced with immunoSEQ multiplex PCR; TCRdb's copy has only in-frame clones and lacks some. The sample has over 15,000 clones; roughly 91% are singletons. The clonotype originates from a man aged 45-65 years with HIV. The source material was unsorted PBMCs, sampled 3 years after starting antiretroviral therapy.

CDR3 sequence (DNA): TGTGCCAGCAGCTTAGGGGCCAGCGGGACCTACGAGCAGTACTTC. This encodes CASSLGASGTYEQYF. The chain couples TRBV13 to TRBJ2-7; 7 nucleotides line up with TRBD2. CDR3 length: 15 amino acids. Per the germline V gene, CDR1 is PRHDT and CDR2 is FYEKMQ (reference sequence). With V trimmed by 0 bases and J by 2 bases, 4 bases remained unmatched.